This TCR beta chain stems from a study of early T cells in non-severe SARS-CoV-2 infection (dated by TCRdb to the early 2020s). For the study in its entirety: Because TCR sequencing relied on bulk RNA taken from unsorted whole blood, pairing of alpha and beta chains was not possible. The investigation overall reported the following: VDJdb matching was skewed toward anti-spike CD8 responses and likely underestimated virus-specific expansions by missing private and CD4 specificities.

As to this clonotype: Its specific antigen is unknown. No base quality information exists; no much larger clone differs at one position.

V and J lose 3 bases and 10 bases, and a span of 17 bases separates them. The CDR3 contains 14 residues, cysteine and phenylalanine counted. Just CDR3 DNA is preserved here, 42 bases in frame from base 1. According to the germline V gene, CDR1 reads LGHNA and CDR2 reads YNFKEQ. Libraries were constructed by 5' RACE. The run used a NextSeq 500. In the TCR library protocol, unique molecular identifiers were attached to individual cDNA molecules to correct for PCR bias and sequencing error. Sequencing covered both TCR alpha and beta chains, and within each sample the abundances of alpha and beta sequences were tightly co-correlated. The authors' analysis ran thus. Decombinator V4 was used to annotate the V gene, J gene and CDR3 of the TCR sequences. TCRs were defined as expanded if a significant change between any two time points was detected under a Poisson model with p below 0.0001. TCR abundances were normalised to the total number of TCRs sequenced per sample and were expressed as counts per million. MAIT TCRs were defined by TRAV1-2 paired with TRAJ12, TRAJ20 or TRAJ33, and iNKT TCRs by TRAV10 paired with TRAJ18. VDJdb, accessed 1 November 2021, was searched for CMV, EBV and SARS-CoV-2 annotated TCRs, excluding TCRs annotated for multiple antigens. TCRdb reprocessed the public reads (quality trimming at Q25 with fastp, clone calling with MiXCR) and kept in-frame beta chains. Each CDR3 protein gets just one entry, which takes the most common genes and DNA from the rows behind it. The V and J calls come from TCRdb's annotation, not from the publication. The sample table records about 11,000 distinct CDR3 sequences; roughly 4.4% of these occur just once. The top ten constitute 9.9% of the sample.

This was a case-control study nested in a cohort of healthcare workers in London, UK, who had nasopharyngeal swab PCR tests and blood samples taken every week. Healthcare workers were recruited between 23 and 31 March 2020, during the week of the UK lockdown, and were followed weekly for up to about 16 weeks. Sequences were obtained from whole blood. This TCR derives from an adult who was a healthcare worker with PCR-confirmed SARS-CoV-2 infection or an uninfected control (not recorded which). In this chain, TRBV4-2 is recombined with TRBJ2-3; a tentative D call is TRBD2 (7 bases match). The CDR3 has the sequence CASSHPGGADPQYF. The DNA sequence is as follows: TGTGCCAGCAGCCATCCTGGGGGGGCTGATCCGCAGTATTTT.